The 28 T cell receptor beta chains below all came from one sample that was sequenced in a study of blood T cells in healthy people across ages (dated by TCRdb to between 2014 and 2017). The library came from 5' RACE. The sequencer listed for this sample is Illumina HiSeq 2500. The second PCR ran for about 6 to 11 cycles and used a J-beta primer mix along with a sample-barcoded 5' primer. Clones were called with MiXCR by TCRdb after fastp trimmed the public reads at Q25, and only in-frame beta chains were retained. One record per CDR3 amino acid sequence lists the most common genes and DNA. In this sample the table shows 1,100,000 or so distinct CDR3 sequences, more than 40% of which occur a single time. Approximately 19% of the sample lies in the top ten. Sequencing used blood. These receptors were obtained from a woman in her fifties or sixties in good health.

This clonotype was recorded once. The V and J genes are TRBV12-3 or TRBV12-4 and TRBJ2-1; D tentatively reads TRBD1 or TRBD2 (5 bases each). The CDR3 totals 15 residues. Trimming took off 6 bases at V and 2 bases at J, with 14 bases between the two ends. The CDR3 sequence is CASSPPWGTYNEQFF. CDR3 nucleotide sequence: TGTGCCAGCAGCCCTCCCTGGGGGACCTACAATGAGCAGTTCTTC.

In its sample, this clonotype was seen a few times. J is TRBJ2-2 and V is TRBV7-2; 8 bases match TRBD1. The CDR3 consists of 16 residues. V shed 0 bases and J 3 bases; nucleotides not matched to a gene: 3. The V gene's germline CDR1 is SGHTA and CDR2 FQGNSA. The CDR3 is CASSLAQGAYTGELFF. For the CDR3, the DNA is TGTGCCAGCAGCTTAGCCCAGGGGGCATACACCGGGGAGCTGTTTTTT.

The V call is TRBV29-1, the J call TRBJ1-1; the D gene is possibly TRBD1 (6 bases). Germline-derived CDR1 and CDR2 are SQVTM and ANQGSEA. CDR3 length: 13 amino acids. V dropped 3 bases and J dropped 4 bases, with 12 bases sitting between them. The CDR3 loop is CSVEGAGLTEAFF. CDR3 coding DNA: TGCAGCGTTGAGGGGGCAGGGCTCACTGAAGCTTTCTTT.

The chain couples TRBV27 to TRBJ1-5; 8 nucleotides agree with TRBD1. CDR1 MNHEY and CDR2 SMNVEV come from the germline V gene (reference sequence). The trim removed 6 bases at V and 0 bases at J, leaving 7 bases unmatched. The CDR3 spans 16 residues. CDR3 loop: CASRGGTGFSNQPQHF. Here the CDR3 DNA reads TGTGCCAGCAGGGGGGGGACAGGATTTAGCAATCAGCCCCAGCATTTT.

The chain uses TRBV5-1 and TRBJ2-2; the D gene is possibly TRBD1 (5 bases). V was pared by 4 bases and J by 1 base, with 8 bases between. Germline values: CDR1 SGHRS, CDR2 YFSETQ. This CDR3 comprises 14 residues. The CDR3 nucleotides are TGCGCCAGCAGCATAGGACAGAACACCGGGGAGCTGTTTTTT. The encoded protein is CASSIGQNTGELFF.

This clonotype has only a few counts. The J gene is TRBJ1-2, the V gene TRBV12-3 or TRBV12-4; D is undetermined. CDR3 length equals 13 residues. Trimming cost V 3 bases and J 4 bases, with 9 bases left between them. Written as DNA, the CDR3 is TGTGCCAGCAGTTTTAATCAACGCTATGGCTACACCTTC. Translation gives CASSFNQRYGYTF.

The rearrangement uses TRBV6-5 and TRBJ2-7; tentative D call: TRBD1 (6 bases). Deletions cut 0 bases from V and 2 bases from J, with 11 bases between. Germline CDR1 and CDR2: MNHEY and SVGAGI. There are 15 residues in the CDR3. The CDR3 protein is CASSYSGATPYEQYF. The CDR3 coding sequence is TGTGCCAGCAGTTACTCGGGGGCCACCCCCTACGAGCAGTACTTC.

This clonotype was counted a few times. V usage is TRBV9 and J usage is TRBJ2-1, with a weak D call TRBD2 (5 bases). This CDR3 is 16 amino acids long. Trimming removed 7 bases at V and 3 bases at J, with 20 bases between. CDR1 is SGDLS, CDR2 YYNGEE, per germline. Here the CDR3 reads CASSLSVTGNYNEQFF. In nucleotides, the CDR3 is TGTGCCAGCTCACTTAGCGTGACGGGGAACTACAATGAGCAGTTCTTC.

The chain recombines TRBV7-2 with TRBJ2-2, with TRBD2 matching 9 bases. From germline, CDR1 is SGHTA and CDR2 FQGNSA. The CDR3 loop spans 16 amino acids. Trimming took 2 bases from V and 1 from J; bases not matched to a gene: 2. For the CDR3, the DNA is TGTGCCAGCAGCTTAAGGCGGGGGGGGAACACCGGGGAGCTGTTTTTT. This gives the protein CASSLRRGGNTGELFF.

This clonotype has only a few counts. The rearrangement links TRBV11-2 to TRBJ2-7; 7 bases line up with TRBD2. There are 15 residues in the CDR3. The J segment lost 3 bases and the V segment lost 1 base, leaving 6 bases of the junction unmatched. Looked up from germline, CDR1 is SGHAT and CDR2 is FQNNGV. The CDR3 sequence is CASSLAGVAGYEQYF. The CDR3 DNA is TGTGCCAGCAGCTTAGCTGGTGTAGCGGGCTACGAGCAGTACTTC.

This sequence joins TRBV9 and TRBJ2-1, with TRBD2 as a possible D gene (5 bases). The CDR3 runs 15 residues. Germline CDR1 and CDR2: SGDLS and YYNGEE. Trimming left V 4 bases short and J 8 bases short, with 19 bases between. The CDR3 reads CASSTTDWDLDEQFF. The CDR3 DNA reads TGTGCCAGCAGCACCACGGACTGGGATTTGGATGAGCAGTTCTTC. The full variable domain, its missing parts supplied by reference TRBV9 and TRBJ2-1, is DSGVTQTPKHLITATGQRVTLRCSPRSGDLSVYWYQQSLDQGLQFLIQYYNGEERAKGNILERFSAQQFPDLHSELNLSSLELGDSALYFCASSTTDWDLDEQFFGPGTRLTVL.

This rearrangement joins TRBV20-1 to TRBJ2-3; 10 bases line up with TRBD2. V shed 6 bases, J shed 2 bases, and the junction held 8 bases outside the gene matches. From germline, CDR1 is DFQATT and CDR2 SNEGSKA (reference sequence). The CDR3 contains 15 residues. The CDR3 loop is CSAEPLAGVTDTQYF. CDR3 in DNA: TGCAGTGCCGAACCCCTAGCGGGGGTCACAGATACGCAGTATTTT.

This chain joins TRBV7-2 and TRBJ2-1, with a tentative D call TRBD1 (6 bases). Trimming pared 8 bases from V and 7 bases from J, leaving 21 bases between. This CDR3 spans 15 amino acids. Germline-derived CDR1 and CDR2 are SGHTA and FQGNSA. The CDR3 DNA reads TGTGCCAGCCTAGAAGGGGGTACCGTGGGGAATGAGCAGTTCTTC. Its protein is CASLEGGTVGNEQFF.

This clonotype came up a few times. The V gene is TRBV5-1, the J gene TRBJ2-5; D is possibly TRBD1 (5 bases). V lost 4 bases and J lost 2, with 12 bases in between. This CDR3 has 14 amino acids. CDR1 and CDR2 (germline): SGHRS, YFSETQ. The CDR3 protein is CASSAGHVQETQYF. In nucleotides, the CDR3 is TGCGCCAGCAGCGCTGGACACGTTCAAGAGACCCAGTACTTC.

V usage is TRBV9 and J usage is TRBJ1-2; no definite D call. The CDR3 is 14 residues long. Between the trimmed V and J ends, which lost 0 bases and 8 bases, there was a span of 14 bases. Per germline, CDR1 SGDLS and CDR2 YYNGEE. The CDR3 here is CASSVAGGPGGYTF. CDR3 coding DNA: TGTGCCAGCAGCGTAGCAGGTGGGCCCGGGGGCTACACCTTC. The variable domain in full, completed from reference TRBV9 and TRBJ1-2, reads DSGVTQTPKHLITATGQRVTLRCSPRSGDLSVYWYQQSLDQGLQFLIQYYNGEERAKGNILERFSAQQFPDLHSELNLSSLELGDSALYFCASSVAGGPGGYTFGSGTRLTVV.

The genes are TRBV18 and TRBJ1-4; D call uncertain. CDR3 size: 12 residues. The V gene lost 6 bases and the J gene lost 8 bases, with 10 bases spanning the gap. Germline V gene data show CDR1 as KGHSH and CDR2 as LQKENI. The CDR3: CASSSSLEKLFF. The CDR3 region has the DNA TGTGCCAGCTCCTCCTCTTTGGAAAAACTGTTTTTT. Using reference TRBV18 and TRBJ1-4 for the parts outside the CDR3, the full variable domain is NAGVMQNPRHLVRRRGQEARLRCSPMKGHSHVYWYRQLPEEGLKFMVYLQKENIIDESGMPKERFSAEFPKEGPSILRIQQVVRGDSAAYFCASSSSLEKLFFGSGTQLSVL.

This clonotype was seen many times. V usage is TRBV7-6 and J usage is TRBJ2-1, with TRBD2 as a possible D gene (5 bases). The CDR3 covers 14 residues. Between the trimmed V and J ends, which lost 1 base and 4 bases, there was a span of 8 bases. Germline CDR1 SGHVS, CDR2 FNYEAQ. CDR3 region: CASSLGTPYNEQFF. CDR3 DNA sequence: TGTGCCAGCAGCTTAGGGACTCCATACAATGAGCAGTTCTTC.

Here the CDR3 DNA reads TGTGCCAGCAGTTATAGGGGTCCGGGACGAGAATACGAGCAGTACTTC. The encoded protein is CASSYRGPGREYEQYF. The gene calls are TRBV6-2 or TRBV6-3 and TRBJ2-7; D possibly matches TRBD1 or TRBD2 (5 bases each). Germline values: CDR1 MNHEY, CDR2 SVGEGT. This CDR3 is built from 16 residues. The ends were cut back, 3 bases at V and 4 bases at J, with 19 bases in the middle.

This clonotype was seen more than once but under ten times. The gene calls are TRBV10-3 and TRBJ2-6; 9 bases agree with TRBD1. The CDR3 is 16 residues long. The V segment lost 3 bases and the J segment 2 bases; nucleotides outside the gene matches: 2. Germline values: CDR1 ENHRY, CDR2 SYGVKD. The CDR3 DNA sequence: TGTGCCATCAGTGAACAGGGGGCGGCTGGGGCCAACGTCCTGACTTTC. This encodes CAISEQGAAGANVLTF.

Comment on this clonotype: One end of the junction fails to match germline, which may point to a read error. The chain carries TRBV20-1 and TRBJ2-5; D might be TRBD1 or TRBD2, each matching 5 bases. Germline values: CDR1 DFQATT, CDR2 SNEGSKA (reference sequence). The CDR3 consists of 10 residues. CDR3 DNA: TGCAGGGCTAGATGGGACGGGCAGTACTTC. It codes for CRARWDGQYF.

J is TRBJ1-5 and V is TRBV4-2; 7 bases agree with TRBD1. Germline assignment: CDR1 LGHNA and CDR2 YNFKEQ. V lost 0 bases and J lost 8; bases outside the gene matches: 4. CDR3 size: 14 residues. The CDR3 region has the DNA TGTGCCAGCAGCCAAGAACAGGGGATTAAGCCCCAGCATTTT. Amino acid sequence: CASSQEQGIKPQHF.

This clonotype was counted only a few times. The chain joins TRBV12-3 or TRBV12-4 to TRBJ2-4, with D tentatively TRBD1 (5 bases). The CDR3 contains 15 residues. The ends were cut back, 6 bases at V and 1 base at J, with 13 bases in the middle. DNA of the CDR3: TGTGCCAGCAGATTTGAAGGGGCGGCCAAAAACATTCAGTACTTC. Its protein product is CASRFEGAAKNIQYF.

This rearrangement joins TRBV9 to TRBJ2-3; 9 bases align to TRBD1. CDR1 is SGDLS, CDR2 YYNGEE, per germline. J gave up 4 bases and V 2 bases, and 5 bases lay outside the gene matches. The CDR3 runs 15 residues. In DNA form, the CDR3 reads TGTGCCAGCAGCGTTAGGACAGGGGTTGCAGATACGCAGTATTTT. Encoded protein: CASSVRTGVADTQYF.

This clonotype has only a few counts. V gene TRBV29-1 combines with J gene TRBJ2-1, with TRBD1 identical over 10 bases. V lost 7 bases to trimming and J lost 8 bases; unmatched junction nucleotides: 5. Germline-derived CDR1 and CDR2 are SQVTM and ANQGSEA. The CDR3 covers 12 residues. The CDR3 here is CSGGQGKYEQFF. CDR3 nucleotide sequence: TGCAGCGGGGGACAGGGGAAGTATGAGCAGTTCTTC.

This clonotype was detected a few times. This sequence joins TRBV16 and TRBJ2-6; D is uncertain. V shed 7 bases and J shed 3 bases, with 10 bases lying between them. Germline values: CDR1 KGHSY, CDR2 FQNENV. The CDR3 has 14 residues. CDR3 bases: TGTGCCAGCATCCCCGGGTATGGGGCCAACGTCCTGACTTTC. Its translation is CASIPGYGANVLTF.

J is TRBJ2-5 and V is TRBV4-2; D may match TRBD1 or TRBD2 (5 bases each). The CDR3 spans 16 residues. V lost 3 bases and J lost 1, with 15 bases in between. CDR1 and CDR2 from the germline V gene are LGHNA and YNFKEQ. CDR3 sequence: CASSQGLAKAQETQYF. The CDR3 bases are TGTGCCAGCAGCCAGGGGCTAGCTAAGGCCCAAGAGACCCAGTACTTC.

The chain combines TRBV15 with TRBJ1-2, with D possibly TRBD1 on 5 matching bases. The CDR3 runs 15 residues. Trimming left V 3 bases short and J 8 bases short, with 19 bases between. Germline-derived CDR1 and CDR2 are LNHNV and YYDKDF (reference sequence). The CDR3 loop is CATSSLRDRVLGYTF. In DNA form, the CDR3 reads TGTGCCACCAGCAGCCTCAGGGACCGGGTACTCGGCTACACCTTC.

The V and J genes are TRBV9 and TRBJ2-2; D unresolved. Deletions cut 4 bases from V and 5 bases from J, with 9 bases between. In germline, CDR1 is SGDLS, CDR2 YYNGEE. The CDR3 extends over 13 amino acids. This CDR3 reads CASSPRLTGELFF. CDR3 bases: TGTGCCAGCAGCCCCCGTCTGACCGGGGAGCTGTTTTTT.